Detailed here is one T cell receptor (beta chain). The record originates from a study of cytomegalovirus exposure and HLA in healthy donors. Primers included in the PCR were 60 Vbeta and 13 Jbeta primers. Produced via immunoSEQ multiplex PCR; TCRdb's table is partial and in-frame only. The data contain around 100,000 clones, 76% of them seen just once; the ten biggest clones take up 4.1%. CDR1 and CDR2 from the germline V gene are MDHEN and SYDVKM. V dropped 3 bases and J dropped 5 bases, with 8 bases sitting between them. This CDR3 contains 13 residues. This clonotype was obtained from a man in his forties in good health and CMV-seronegative. The chain uses TRBV28 and TRBJ1-5, with no clear D. Sequencing was done on a sample of PBMCs. The CDR3 loop reads CASSLSADQPQHF. The CDR3 DNA follows: TGTGCCAGCAGTTTGTCGGCGGATCAGCCCCAGCATTTT.